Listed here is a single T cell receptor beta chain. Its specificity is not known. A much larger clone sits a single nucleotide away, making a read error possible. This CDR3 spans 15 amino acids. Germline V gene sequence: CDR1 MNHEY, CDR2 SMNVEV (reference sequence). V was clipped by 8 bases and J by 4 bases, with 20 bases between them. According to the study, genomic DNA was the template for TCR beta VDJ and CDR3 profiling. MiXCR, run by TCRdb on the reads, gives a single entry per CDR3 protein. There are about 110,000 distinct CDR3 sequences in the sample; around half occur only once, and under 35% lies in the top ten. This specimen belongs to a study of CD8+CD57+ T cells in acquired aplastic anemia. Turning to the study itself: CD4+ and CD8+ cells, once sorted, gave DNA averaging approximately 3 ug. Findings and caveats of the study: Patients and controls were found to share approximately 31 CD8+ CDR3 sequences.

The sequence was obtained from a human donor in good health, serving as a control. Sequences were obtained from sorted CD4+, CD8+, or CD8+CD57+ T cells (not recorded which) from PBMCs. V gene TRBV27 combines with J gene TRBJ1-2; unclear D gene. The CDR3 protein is CASAPWGNRLYGYTF. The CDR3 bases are TGTGCCAGCGCCCCTTGGGGTAATCGCCTCTATGGCTACACCTTC.